The 5 T cell receptor beta chains in this list originate from one sample, sequenced in a study of T-cell memory formation after mild COVID-19. One entry per CDR3 protein, called by TCRdb with MiXCR from the 5' RACE reads. The sample holds roughly 300,000 distinct CDR3 sequences; approximately 7.6% are singletons and the top ten take approximately 23%. The material sequenced was PBMCs or a T cell subset sorted from them (not recorded which). These receptor sequences come from a man aged 18 to 29 who had mild COVID-19 (a few samples of this study predate the infection). Cell type and time point are not known.

This clonotype came up a few times. V gene TRBV4-1 combines with J gene TRBJ2-5; possible D gene TRBD1, 6 bases. The CDR3 length is 15 residues. CDR1 MGHRA and CDR2 YSYEKL come from the germline V gene. V lost 0 bases, J lost 4 bases, and 12 bases lay in between. The CDR3 region is CASSQERGIGETQYF. The DNA for the CDR3 is TGCGCCAGCAGCCAAGAAAGGGGGATTGGAGAGACCCAGTACTTC.

This clonotype was detected many times. The rearrangement links TRBV11-3 to TRBJ2-2; 7 bases are shared with TRBD1. Germline CDR1 and CDR2: SGHNT and YENEEA. J lost 2 bases, V lost 6 bases, and 6 bases had no gene match. The CDR3 covers 15 residues. CDR3: CASSLGGTNTGELFF. The CDR3 bases are TGTGCCAGCAGTCTAGGGGGCACAAACACCGGGGAGCTGTTTTTT. The full variable domain, with the rest looked up from reference TRBV11-3 and TRBJ2-2, is EAGVVQSPRYKIIEKKQPVAFWCNPISGHNTLYWYLQNLGQGPELLIRYENEEAVDDSQLPKDRFSAERLKGVDSTLKIQPAELGDSAVYLCASSLGGTNTGELFFGEGSRLTVL.

This clonotype was seen a few times. The CDR3 bases are TGTGCCAGCTCACCAGGGGAAGACACAGATACGCAGTATTTT. It encodes CASSPGEDTDTQYF. V usage is TRBV18 and J usage is TRBJ2-3; D gene uncertain. Germline V gene sequence: CDR1 KGHSH, CDR2 LQKENI. CDR3 size: 14 residues. The ends were cut back, 2 bases at V and 2 bases at J, with 8 bases in the middle.

In its sample, this clonotype was seen a few times. This chain connects TRBV28 to TRBJ1-1; D may be TRBD1 (5 bases). The CDR3 loop spans 12 amino acids. Trimming cost V 4 bases and J 11 bases, with 14 bases left between them. The germline gives CDR1 MDHEN, CDR2 SYDVKM. The CDR3 nucleotides are TGTGCCAGCAGTTCATCAGGGCTGGACGCTTTCTTT. This encodes CASSSSGLDAFF.

The rearrangement links TRBV5-4 to TRBJ1-2; TRBD1 aligns across 11 bases. Germline CDR1 SGHNT, CDR2 YYREEE (reference sequence). The CDR3 is 12 residues long. CDR3 region: CVWDRGKYGYTF. The CDR3, as DNA: TGTGTCTGGGACAGGGGGAAATATGGCTACACCTTC.